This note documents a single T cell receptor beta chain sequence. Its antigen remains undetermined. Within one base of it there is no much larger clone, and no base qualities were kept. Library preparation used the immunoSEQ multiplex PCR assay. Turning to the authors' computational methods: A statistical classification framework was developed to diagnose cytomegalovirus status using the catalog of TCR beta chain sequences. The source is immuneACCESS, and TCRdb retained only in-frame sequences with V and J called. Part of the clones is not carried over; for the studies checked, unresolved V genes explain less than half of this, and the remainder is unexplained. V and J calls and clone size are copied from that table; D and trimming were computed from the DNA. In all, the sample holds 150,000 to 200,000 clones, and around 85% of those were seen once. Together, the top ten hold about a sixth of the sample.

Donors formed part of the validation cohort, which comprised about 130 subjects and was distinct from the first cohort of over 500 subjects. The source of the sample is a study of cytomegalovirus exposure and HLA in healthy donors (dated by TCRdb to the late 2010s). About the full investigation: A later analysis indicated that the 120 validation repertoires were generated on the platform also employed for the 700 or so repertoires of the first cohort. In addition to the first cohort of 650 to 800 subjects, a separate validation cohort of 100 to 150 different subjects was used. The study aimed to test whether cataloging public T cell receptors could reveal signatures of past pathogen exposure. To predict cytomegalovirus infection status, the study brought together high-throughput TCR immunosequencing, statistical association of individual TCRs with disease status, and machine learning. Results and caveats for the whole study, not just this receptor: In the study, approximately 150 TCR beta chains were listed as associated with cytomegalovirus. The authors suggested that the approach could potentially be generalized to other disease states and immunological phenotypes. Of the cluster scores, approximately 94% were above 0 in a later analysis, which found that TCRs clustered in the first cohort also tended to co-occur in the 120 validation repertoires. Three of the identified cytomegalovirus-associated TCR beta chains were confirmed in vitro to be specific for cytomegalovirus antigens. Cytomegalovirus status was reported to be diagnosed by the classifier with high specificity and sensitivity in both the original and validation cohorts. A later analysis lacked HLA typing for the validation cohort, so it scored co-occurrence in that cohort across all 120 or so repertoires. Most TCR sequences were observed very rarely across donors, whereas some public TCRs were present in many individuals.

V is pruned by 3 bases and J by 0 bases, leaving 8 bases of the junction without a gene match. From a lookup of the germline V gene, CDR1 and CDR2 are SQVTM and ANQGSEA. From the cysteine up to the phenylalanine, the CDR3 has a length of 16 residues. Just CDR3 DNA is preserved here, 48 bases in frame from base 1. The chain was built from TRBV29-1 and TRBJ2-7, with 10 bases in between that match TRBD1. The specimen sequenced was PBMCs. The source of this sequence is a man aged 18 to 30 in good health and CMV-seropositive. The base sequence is TGCAGCGTTGAGGGGTCGGGACAGGGGAGCTCCTACGAGCAGTACTTC. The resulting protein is CSVEGSGQGSSYEQYF.